This T cell receptor beta chain came from a study of T cells expressing NK-cell markers (dated by TCRdb to about 2020). Broadly, across the study: TCR beta-chain repertoires were profiled in sorted CD3+CD56+NKG2C+, CD3+CD56+NKG2C- and CD3+CD56-NKG2C+ T-cell subsets from several donors. The eight sequenced donors were randomly selected healthy volunteers, three men and five women. Of the eight sequenced donors, seven were found to be HCMV-seropositive and one was found to be HCMV-seronegative. Libraries were sequenced as 2 x 150 bp reads on Illumina HiSeq 2000/2500, MiSeq or NextSeq. Study-wide findings and limitations: Those dominant clonotypes were again the most abundant among CD3+CD56-NKG2C+ cells in a few donors, at roughly 25-60.1%. Whether the expanded NKG2C-expressing T cell clones were specific for HCMV antigens remained unclear. In five to seven donors, the dominant CD3+CD56+NKG2C+ clonotypes were found to rank among the top 10 CD8+ clonotypes and to make up roughly 1.0-7.0% of CD8+ T cells.

Comment on this clonotype: There is no known antigen for this receptor.

HCMV-specific IgG was detected in serum with a commercial ELISA kit to determine HCMV serostatus. Peripheral blood mononuclear cells were isolated from blood by Ficoll density gradient centrifugation. Via the germline V gene, CDR1 is KGHDR and CDR2 SFDVKD. Including cysteine and phenylalanine, the CDR3 has 14 amino acids. DNA is not recorded here. Sequencer: Illumina HiSeq 2000. TCR beta cDNA libraries were made by 5'RACE template switching that added a universal primer site and unique molecular identifiers. cDNA synthesis was primed from the TCR beta constant segment, followed by two successive PCR amplification steps. Processing in the source paper ran as follows. MIGEC was used to demultiplex reads and group the reads by UMI, and MiTCR was used to assemble and quantify clonotypes. To exclude erroneous sequences, only TCR cDNA sequences supported by at least two reads were retained. The tcR package was used for downstream repertoire analysis, and clonotypes were matched across fractions by CDR3 nucleotide sequence plus V segment. Antigen specificity was annotated against VDJdb with VDJmatch, allowing one amino acid substitution in CDR3. TCRdb reprocessed the reads and lists each CDR3 protein sequence as a single entry, with no DNA. In this record, the V and J calls reflect TCRdb's handling and not the investigators' own analysis. The sample table gives about 400,000 distinct CDR3 sequences. About 10% of the sample comes from the top ten.

The sequenced sample consisted of blood T cells: a sorted CD56 or NKG2C T cell subset, CD4+ or CD8+ T cells, or bulk PBMC T cells (not recorded which). The sequence was obtained from a woman aged 50 to 60 in good health. Donor details come from another sample of the same person, matched by shared clones. In this chain, TRBV24-1 is recombined with TRBJ1-5; absent DNA, TCRdb's TRBD1 call cannot be checked. The CDR3 in this case is CATSDSGQGWAQHF.